Listed here are 27 T cell receptor beta chains from one sample, sequenced in a study of cytomegalovirus exposure and HLA in healthy donors. Primers for the PCR totalled 60 Vbeta and 13 Jbeta. Only in-frame clones appear in the TCRdb table, and some are missing; sequencing was by immunoSEQ multiplex PCR. The sample lists under 110,000 clones; about 70% were seen once. Material: PBMCs. The source is a boy under 18 in good health and CMV-seronegative.

The chain links TRBV12-5 to TRBJ1-5; possibly TRBD1 for D (6 bases). Trimming removed 6 bases from V and 5 bases from J, with 14 bases in between. CDR3 size: 14 residues. The germline V gene has CDR1 LGHNT and CDR2 FRNRAP. In nucleotides, the CDR3 is TGTGCTAGTGGATCCGGACAGCGTCATCAGCCCCAGCATTTT. Translated, it gives CASGSGQRHQPQHF.

The chain carries TRBV18 and TRBJ2-7; 9 bases agree with TRBD2. Germline trimming cut 1 base from V and 5 bases from J; bases unmatched to any gene: 6. CDR3 length: 15 residues. Germline V lookup: CDR1 KGHSH, CDR2 LQKENI. This CDR3 is CASSPQGGRADEQYF. The CDR3 DNA reads TGTGCCAGCTCACCACAGGGCGGGAGGGCCGACGAGCAGTACTTC. The full variable domain, its missing parts supplied by reference TRBV18 and TRBJ2-7, is NAGVMQNPRHLVRRRGQEARLRCSPMKGHSHVYWYRQLPEEGLKFMVYLQKENIIDESGMPKERFSAEFPKEGPSILRIQQVVRGDSAAYFCASSPQGGRADEQYFGPGTRLTVT.

The rearrangement links TRBV30 to TRBJ2-6; TRBD1 matches at 7 bases. CDR3 size: 20 residues. After removal of 3 bases from V and 0 bases from J, the junction contained 17 bases not matched to a gene. From germline, CDR1 is GTSNPN and CDR2 SVGIG (reference sequence). Here the CDR3 reads CAWSQGIGGFFSSGANVLTF. The CDR3 DNA follows: TGTGCCTGGAGCCAGGGCATAGGGGGCTTTTTCTCCTCTGGGGCCAACGTCCTGACTTTC.

The chain carries TRBV5-6 and TRBJ2-7; 7 nucleotides align to TRBD2. CDR3 length: 13 residues. Germline V gene sequence: CDR1 SGHDT, CDR2 YYEEEE. The trim removed 1 base at V and 4 bases at J, leaving 2 bases unmatched. The CDR3 loop reads CASSLWEGYEQYF. CDR3 bases: TGTGCCAGCAGCTTGTGGGAGGGGTACGAGCAGTACTTC.

The CDR3 nucleotides are TGCAGCGTCGTCCTACCGGGGGCCAACGTCCTGACTTTC. Translated, it gives CSVVLPGANVLTF. The rearrangement links TRBV29-1 to TRBJ2-6; no clear D gene. This CDR3 has 13 residues. The germline V gene has CDR1 SQVTM and CDR2 ANQGSEA. Trimming left V 6 bases short and J 4 bases short, with 10 bases between.

This chain connects TRBV6-1 to TRBJ1-5; 9 bases are shared with TRBD1. Trimming took 8 bases from V and 4 from J; bases not matched to a gene: 6. The germline V gene has CDR1 MNHNS and CDR2 SASEGT. The CDR3 length is 14 residues. CDR3 residues: CASVRTGENQPQHF. Written as DNA, the CDR3 is TGTGCCAGCGTAAGGACAGGGGAAAATCAGCCCCAGCATTTT.

The chain joins TRBV28 to TRBJ1-4, with D perhaps matching TRBD1 (5 bases). CDR1 and CDR2 (germline): MDHEN, SYDVKM. V lost 4 bases, J lost 3 bases, and 15 bases lay in between. The CDR3 runs 16 residues. The CDR3 is CASSSPGGHANEKLFF. Written as DNA, the CDR3 is TGTGCCAGCAGTTCTCCCGGGGGTCATGCTAATGAAAAACTGTTTTTT.

The V call is TRBV30, the J call TRBJ2-7; weak D call: TRBD1 (6 bases). The CDR3 runs to 14 residues. Germline V lookup: CDR1 GTSNPN, CDR2 SVGIG (reference sequence). Deletions cut 4 bases from V and 2 bases from J, with 15 bases between. CDR3 DNA sequence: TGTGCCTGGACTTACGGACAGCCTACCTACGAGCAGTACTTC. Translation: CAWTYGQPTYEQYF.

The chain is built from TRBV30 and TRBJ2-5; the match to TRBD1 covers 8 bases. The DNA end favors TRBJ2-7, so the J call may be wrong. There are 12 residues in the CDR3. Germline loops: CDR1 GTSNPN, CDR2 SVGIG (reference sequence). In DNA, the CDR3 is TGTGCCTGCAAAACAGGGGGCTACGAGCAGTACTTC. Translation gives CACKTGGYEQYF.

The CDR3 sequence is CASSLTGSSYEQYF. CDR3 bases: TGTGCCAGCAGCTTGACAGGGAGCTCCTACGAGCAGTACTTC. This sequence joins TRBV5-4 and TRBJ2-7, with D possibly matching TRBD1 (6 bases). V lost 1 base and J lost 0, with 8 bases in between. Germline CDR1 and CDR2: SGHNT and YYREEE (reference sequence). CDR3 length: 14 amino acids.

This clone was picked up a small number of times. The gene calls are TRBV2 and TRBJ1-2, with D perhaps matching TRBD1 (6 bases). Trimming removed 6 bases from V and 7 bases from J, with 21 bases in between. This CDR3 region has 15 residues. Germline CDR1 SNHLY, CDR2 FYNNEI. CDR3 residues: CASSYRPGVLGGYTF. The CDR3, as DNA: TGTGCCAGCAGCTACCGCCCAGGGGTTCTGGGTGGCTACACCTTC. The entire variable domain, with the rest obtained from reference TRBV2 and TRBJ1-2, is as follows: EPEVTQTPSHQVTQMGQEVILRCVPISNHLYFYWYRQILGQKVEFLVSFYNNEISEKSEIFDDQFSVERPDGSNFTLKIRSTKLEDSAMYFCASSYRPGVLGGYTFGSGTRLTVV.

This chain joins TRBV7-2 and TRBJ1-4, with a possible D match to TRBD1 (6 bases). Germline CDR1 SGHTA, CDR2 FQGNSA. The CDR3 loop spans 17 amino acids. Between the trimmed V and J ends, which lost 1 base and 6 bases, there was a span of 18 bases. The CDR3 sequence: CASSLGTGFPRDEKLFF. The CDR3 bases are TGTGCCAGCAGCTTAGGAACAGGGTTTCCTAGAGATGAAAAACTGTTTTTT.

J is TRBJ2-3 and V is TRBV28; 12 bases are a match to TRBD2. There are 15 residues in the CDR3. V dropped 8 bases and J dropped 5; count of bases not matched to a gene: 8. Germline CDR1 and CDR2: MDHEN and SYDVKM. This chain's CDR3 is CASSPSGRAGDTQYF. The DNA of the CDR3 is TGTGCCAGCTCCCCTAGCGGGAGGGCCGGAGATACGCAGTATTTT.

The DNA for the CDR3 is TGTGCCAGCAGCTCCACCCCCTGGGGGGGGCCAACAGATACGCAGTATTTT. Translating gives CASSSTPWGGPTDTQYF. The genes are TRBV11-2 and TRBJ2-3; D might be TRBD2 (7 bases). The V end was cut by 4 bases, the J end by 3 bases, with 20 bases between. The length of the CDR3 is 17 residues. In germline, CDR1 is SGHAT, CDR2 FQNNGV. Drawing the rest from reference TRBV11-2 and TRBJ2-3, the complete variable domain is EAGVAQSPRYKIIEKRQSVAFWCNPISGHATLYWYQQILGQGPKLLIQFQNNGVVDDSQLPKDRFSAERLKGVDSTLKIQPAKLEDSAVYLCASSSTPWGGPTDTQYFGPGTRLTVL.

The chain links TRBV19 to TRBJ1-4; 8 bases line up with TRBD1. The V gene's germline CDR1 is LNHDA and CDR2 SQIVND (reference sequence). The CDR3 has 16 residues. J lost 6 bases, V lost 3 bases, and 9 bases had no gene match. CDR3 sequence reads: CASSISRTGWDEKLFF. The CDR3 region has the DNA TGTGCCAGTAGTATTAGCCGGACAGGGTGGGATGAAAAACTGTTTTTT.

The chain couples TRBV7-9 to TRBJ1-2; D ambiguous. CDR3 size: 14 residues. V dropped 1 base and J dropped 8 bases, with 14 bases sitting between them. CDR1 and CDR2 (germline): SEHNR, FQNEAQ (reference sequence). The CDR3 here is CASSLVRESGGYTF. The DNA for the CDR3 is TGTGCCAGCAGCTTAGTTCGGGAGTCGGGAGGCTACACCTTC.

The J gene is TRBJ1-2, the V gene TRBV5-6, with D hard to call. CDR1 and CDR2 (germline): SGHDT, YYEEEE. This CDR3 is 13 amino acids long. The V end was cut by 5 bases, the J end by 1 base, with 9 bases between. In DNA, the CDR3 is TGTGCCAGCAGTTCGACGGGTAACTATGGCTACACCTTC. It is translated as CASSSTGNYGYTF.

This clone has only a few counts. The chain employs TRBV5-1 and TRBJ2-4; 7 nucleotides agree with TRBD2. CDR1 is SGHRS and CDR2 is YFSETQ in the germline V gene. Unmatched junction bases numbered 10, after V lost 2 bases and J lost 8 bases. The CDR3 has 15 residues. In nucleotides, the CDR3 is TGCGCCAGCAGCTTTCTCCGGGGGGAATCGGACATTCAGTACTTC. Protein: CASSFLRGESDIQYF.

The chain uses TRBV10-3 and TRBJ2-7; 9 bases are a match to TRBD1. Germline CDR1 is ENHRY and CDR2 is SYGVKD. The CDR3 covers 15 residues. Trimming at V came to 3 bases and at J to 1 base, leaving 4 bases not matched to a gene. The CDR3 DNA sequence: TGTGCCATCAGTGACAATGACAGGGGGTCCTACGAGCAGTACTTC. This encodes CAISDNDRGSYEQYF.

The V call is TRBV6-6, the J call TRBJ2-7; the D gene is possibly TRBD2 (5 bases). CDR1 and CDR2 (germline): MNHNY, SVGAGI (reference sequence). V was trimmed by 0 bases and J by 4 bases, leaving 16 bases between them. The CDR3 sequence is 16 residues long. In DNA form, the CDR3 reads TGTGCCAGCAGTTACTCACTAGGCCAGACTTCTTACGAGCAGTACTTC. As protein: CASSYSLGQTSYEQYF.

The chain is built from TRBV9 and TRBJ2-1; 8 positions agree with TRBD2. The germline CDR1 and CDR2 sequences are SGDLS and YYNGEE. Trimming at V came to 3 bases and at J to 7 bases, leaving 0 bases not matched to a gene. The CDR3 is 12 amino acids. CDR3 DNA: TGTGCCAGCAGCGGACTAGCGAATGAGCAGTTCTTC. Translating it yields CASSGLANEQFF.

V is TRBV6-1 and J is TRBJ2-7; TRBD1 aligns across 9 bases. The trim removed 6 bases at V and 6 bases at J, leaving 9 bases unmatched. CDR1 and CDR2 from the germline V gene are MNHNS and SASEGT. The CDR3 has 14 amino acids. The CDR3: CASRQTGTGFEQYF. As DNA, the CDR3 is TGTGCCAGCAGGCAAACCGGGACAGGGTTCGAGCAGTACTTC.

V usage is TRBV9 and J usage is TRBJ2-7; TRBD2 matches 7 bases. The ends lost 4 bases at V and 3 bases at J; junction bases unmatched: 10. CDR3 length: 15 amino acids. The germline gives CDR1 SGDLS, CDR2 YYNGEE. CDR3 residues: CASSPTGTTNYEQYF. DNA of the CDR3: TGTGCCAGCAGCCCTACCGGGACTACGAACTACGAGCAGTACTTC.

V usage is TRBV5-1 and J usage is TRBJ1-6; 9 positions match TRBD1. The V and J ends lost 4 bases and 0 bases, in that order; junction bases with no gene match: 8. CDR1 and CDR2 from the germline V gene are SGHRS and YFSETQ. This CDR3 contains 18 residues. CDR3 sequence (DNA): TGCGCCAGCAGCCCACGGGACAGGGCGAACTCCTATAATTCACCCCTCCACTTT. The encoded protein is CASSPRDRANSYNSPLHF.

The J gene is TRBJ2-5, the V gene TRBV10-2, with 7 bases matching TRBD2. The CDR3 extends over 13 amino acids. Germline lookup yields CDR1 WSHSY and CDR2 SAAADI. V was pared by 7 bases and J by 5 bases, with 7 bases of the junction left unmatched. The CDR3 DNA follows: TGCGCCAGCAAGCGGGATGTCCTTGAGACCCAGTACTTC. It encodes CASKRDVLETQYF.

V gene TRBV7-6 combines with J gene TRBJ2-1; tentatively, D is TRBD1 (5 bases). The CDR3 is made up of 13 amino acids. Between the trimmed V and J ends, which lost 8 bases and 7 bases, there was a span of 15 bases. Per the germline V gene, CDR1 is SGHVS and CDR2 is FNYEAQ. This CDR3 is CASGKGPQNEQFF. CDR3 bases: TGTGCCAGCGGCAAGGGGCCCCAAAATGAGCAGTTCTTC.

V usage is TRBV11-1 and J usage is TRBJ1-1; 7 bases line up with TRBD1. Trimming cost V 1 base and J 4 bases; bases outside gene matches: 6. CDR3 length: 15 residues. Germline V CDR1 and CDR2: SGHAT, FQDESV (reference sequence). The chain's CDR3 is CASSLVRGRATEAFF. DNA for the CDR3: TGTGCCAGCAGCTTAGTAAGGGGGCGCGCCACTGAAGCTTTCTTT.